One and the same sample provided the 15 T cell receptor beta chains below, sequenced in a study of OX40 agonist ivuxolimab in advanced cancers. TCRdb keeps only in-frame clones here, not all; method: immunoSEQ multiplex PCR. The sample lists 40,000 to 45,000 clones, around 92% occurring once. The source was CD4+ or CD8+ T cells sorted from blood, collected in a trial of the OX40 agonist ivuxolimab. The receptors come from an adult with an advanced solid tumor such as melanoma, head and neck, liver or kidney cancer.

The gene calls are TRBV29-1 and TRBJ1-2, with D unclear. The CDR3 loop spans 11 amino acids. Trimming shortened V by 5 bases and J by 3 bases, and 7 bases separated the two germline ends. Germline lookup yields CDR1 SQVTM and CDR2 ANQGSEA. Here the CDR3 reads CSVPADYGYTF. Written as DNA, the CDR3 is TGCAGCGTTCCGGCCGACTATGGCTACACCTTC.

The V call is TRBV9, the J call TRBJ2-3, with D possibly TRBD2 on 7 matching bases. The V end lost 3 bases, the J end lost 5 bases, and 16 bases lay between the germline ends. CDR3 length: 15 amino acids. The V gene's germline CDR1 is SGDLS and CDR2 YYNGEE. CDR3 protein: CASSASGGVGDTQYF. CDR3 nucleotide sequence: TGTGCCAGCAGCGCCTCGGGGGGCGTTGGAGATACGCAGTATTTT. Using reference TRBV9 and TRBJ2-3 for the parts outside the CDR3, the full variable domain is DSGVTQTPKHLITATGQRVTLRCSPRSGDLSVYWYQQSLDQGLQFLIQYYNGEERAKGNILERFSAQQFPDLHSELNLSSLELGDSALYFCASSASGGVGDTQYFGPGTRLTVL.

This clone was counted a single time. V usage is TRBV27 and J usage is TRBJ2-7; D unresolved. Trimming shortened V by 6 bases and J by 0 bases, and 15 bases separated the two germline ends. The CDR3 contains 15 residues. Germline V gene sequence: CDR1 MNHEY, CDR2 SMNVEV (reference sequence). The CDR3 loop reads CASSHSWQSSYEQYF. The CDR3, as DNA: TGTGCCAGCAGCCACAGTTGGCAGAGCTCCTACGAGCAGTACTTC.

The chain is built from TRBV7-3 and TRBJ2-3; TRBD2 agrees at 10 bases. Germline loops: CDR1 SGHTA, CDR2 FQGTGA. V trimming: 1 base; J trimming: 5 bases; junction bases outside the gene matches: 6. The CDR3 length is 16 residues. The CDR3 loop reads CASSLKAGGPKDTQYF. DNA of the CDR3: TGTGCCAGCAGCTTAAAAGCGGGAGGGCCAAAAGATACGCAGTATTTT.

The chain employs TRBV30 and TRBJ2-2; no firm D call. CDR1 is GTSNPN, CDR2 SVGIG, per germline (reference sequence). The V end was cut by 8 bases, the J end by 5 bases, with 12 bases between. CDR3 length: 12 amino acids. The CDR3: CAHPQGTGELFF. The CDR3 coding sequence is TGTGCCCATCCCCAAGGGACCGGGGAGCTGTTTTTT.

This sequence joins TRBV28 and TRBJ2-7; D is possibly TRBD2 (6 bases). Germline values: CDR1 MDHEN, CDR2 SYDVKM. The CDR3 contains 15 residues. Trimming shortened V by 5 bases and J by 0 bases, and 14 bases separated the two germline ends. CDR3 region: CASSPPGLPSYEQYF. CDR3 coding DNA: TGTGCCAGCAGTCCCCCGGGACTCCCCTCCTACGAGCAGTACTTC.

The rearrangement links TRBV9 to TRBJ2-3; the D is unclear. CDR3 size: 14 residues. The germline V gene encodes CDR1 SGDLS and CDR2 YYNGEE. Trimming took 4 bases from V and 5 from J, leaving 14 bases between them. The CDR3 sequence: CASSPFLPGDTQYF. As DNA, the CDR3 is TGTGCCAGCAGCCCGTTTTTACCCGGAGATACGCAGTATTTT.

The J gene is TRBJ2-5, the V gene TRBV5-5, with 13 bases identical to TRBD2. The CDR3 is made up of 16 amino acids. Germline V lookup: CDR1 SGHKS, CDR2 YYEKEE (reference sequence). The V and J ends lost 4 bases and 5 bases, in that order; junction bases with no gene match: 8. The CDR3 here is CASSPGLAGVGETQYF. In DNA form, the CDR3 reads TGTGCCAGCAGCCCAGGACTAGCGGGAGTGGGGGAGACCCAGTACTTC.

This chain joins TRBV19 and TRBJ2-4, with D uncertain. CDR1 and CDR2 from the germline V gene are LNHDA and SQIVND (reference sequence). V was shortened by 3 bases and J by 1 base, with 22 bases between the two germline ends. CDR3 length: 19 amino acids. As DNA, the CDR3 is TGTGCCAGTAGTATTATGTTCGGACCTCAGACCGGGGCCAAAAACATTCAGTACTTC. This translates into CASSIMFGPQTGAKNIQYF.

The chain is built from TRBV6-5 and TRBJ2-1; unclear D gene. Germline V gives CDR1 MNHEY, CDR2 SVGAGI. V gave up 7 bases and J gave up 7 bases, with 8 bases separating them. The CDR3 totals 11 residues. In nucleotides, the CDR3 is TGTGCCAGCACCTCTGGGAATGAGCAGTTCTTC. Its protein product is CASTSGNEQFF.

This chain connects TRBV11-3 to TRBJ2-3; 8 positions match TRBD2. Looked up from germline, CDR1 is SGHNT and CDR2 is YENEEA. CDR3 length equals 13 residues. V gave up 9 bases and J gave up 5 bases; unmatched junction bases: 7. Here the CDR3 reads CASRWLAGDTQYF. As DNA, the CDR3 is TGTGCCAGTCGGTGGCTAGCGGGAGATACGCAGTATTTT. Complete variable domain (other parts from reference TRBV11-3 and TRBJ2-3): EAGVVQSPRYKIIEKKQPVAFWCNPISGHNTLYWYLQNLGQGPELLIRYENEEAVDDSQLPKDRFSAERLKGVDSTLKIQPAELGDSAVYLCASRWLAGDTQYFGPGTRLTVL.

The gene calls are TRBV2 and TRBJ1-5, with unresolved D. The CDR3 has 15 residues. In germline, CDR1 is SNHLY, CDR2 FYNNEI. Trimming took 2 bases from V and 0 from J, leaving 8 bases between them. CDR3 sequence reads: CASSEWMDSNQPQHF. CDR3 nucleotides: TGTGCCAGCAGTGAATGGATGGATAGCAATCAGCCCCAGCATTTT. Full variable domain (missing parts from reference TRBV2 and TRBJ1-5): EPEVTQTPSHQVTQMGQEVILRCVPISNHLYFYWYRQILGQKVEFLVSFYNNEISEKSEIFDDQFSVERPDGSNFTLKIRSTKLEDSAMYFCASSEWMDSNQPQHFGDGTRLSIL.

This chain joins TRBV7-9 and TRBJ1-2, with a possible D match to TRBD1 (5 bases). The CDR3 consists of 11 residues. The ends were cut back, 8 bases at V and 4 bases at J, with 8 bases in the middle. Germline V CDR1 and CDR2: SEHNR, FQNEAQ (reference sequence). The CDR3 bases are TGTGCCAGCCCGGGGGGCTATGGCTACACCTTC. Amino acids: CASPGGYGYTF.

The V gene is TRBV4-1, the J gene TRBJ2-2; a possible D gene is TRBD1 (6 bases). Germline CDR1 is MGHRA and CDR2 is YSYEKL. CDR3 size: 17 residues. Trimming removed 1 base at V and 3 bases at J, with 15 bases between. CDR3 residues: CASSQGPGEVYTGELFF. Written as DNA, the CDR3 is TGCGCCAGCAGCCAAGGCCCAGGGGAAGTCTACACCGGGGAGCTGTTTTTT.

The CDR3 protein is CASSPGLNTEAFF. CDR3 coding DNA: TGTGCCAGTAGCCCAGGATTGAACACTGAAGCTTTCTTT. V and J are TRBV19 and TRBJ1-1; no firm D call. The length of the CDR3 is 13 residues. V gave up 6 bases and J gave up 0 bases, with 8 bases separating them. Germline V gene data show CDR1 as LNHDA and CDR2 as SQIVND (reference sequence).